This T cell receptor beta chain came from a study of blood T cell repertoires in COVID-19. For the study at large: PBMCs, B-cell-depleted T cells, or T cells were the source of the cDNA or gDNA that made up the material.

Only in-frame clones appear in the TCRdb table, and some are missing; sequencing was by immunoSEQ multiplex PCR. This sample has about 340,000 clones, with about 90% found just once. V lost 4 bases, J lost 5 bases, and 6 bases stayed unmatched. This CDR3 region has 15 residues. CDR1 and CDR2 from the germline V gene are SEHNR and FQNEAQ (reference sequence). The TCR was taken from a woman in her 70s with COVID-19, enrolled during active disease. The chain links TRBV7-9 to TRBJ2-2, with 8 bases aligning to TRBD2. Sequencing used peripheral blood. The CDR3: CASSYTGTSTGELFF. The CDR3 bases are TGTGCCAGCAGCTACACCGGGACTAGTACCGGGGAGCTGTTTTTT.